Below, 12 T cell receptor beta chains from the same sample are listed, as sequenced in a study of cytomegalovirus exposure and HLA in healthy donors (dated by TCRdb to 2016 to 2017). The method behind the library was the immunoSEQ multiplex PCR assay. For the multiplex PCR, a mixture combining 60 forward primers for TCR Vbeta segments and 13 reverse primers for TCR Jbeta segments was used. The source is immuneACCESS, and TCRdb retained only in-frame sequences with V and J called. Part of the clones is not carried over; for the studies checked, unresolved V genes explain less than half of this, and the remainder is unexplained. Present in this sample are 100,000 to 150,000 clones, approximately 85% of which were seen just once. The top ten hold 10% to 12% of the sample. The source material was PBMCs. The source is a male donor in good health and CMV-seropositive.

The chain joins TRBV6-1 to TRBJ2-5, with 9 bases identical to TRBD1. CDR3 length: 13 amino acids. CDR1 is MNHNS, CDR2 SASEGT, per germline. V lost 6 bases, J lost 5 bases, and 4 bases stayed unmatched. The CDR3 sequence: CASRTGGVETQYF. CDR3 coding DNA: TGTGCCAGCAGGACAGGGGGAGTGGAGACCCAGTACTTC.

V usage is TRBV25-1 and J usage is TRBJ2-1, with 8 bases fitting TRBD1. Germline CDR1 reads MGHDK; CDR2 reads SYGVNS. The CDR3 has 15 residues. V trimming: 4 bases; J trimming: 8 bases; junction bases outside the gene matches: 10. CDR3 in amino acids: CASSALAGGAYEQFF. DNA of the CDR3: TGTGCCAGCAGTGCCTTAGCAGGGGGCGCGTATGAGCAGTTCTTC.

CDR3 coding DNA: TGTGCCAGCAGTTACTCCTGGGACAGGCCCCCGGGGGAGCAGTACTTC. It yields the protein CASSYSWDRPPGEQYF. The chain joins TRBV6-5 to TRBJ2-7, with 8 bases lining up with TRBD1. J was trimmed by 7 bases and V by 0 bases; bases with no gene match: 11. The CDR3 sequence is 16 residues long. Germline V CDR1 and CDR2: MNHEY, SVGAGI.

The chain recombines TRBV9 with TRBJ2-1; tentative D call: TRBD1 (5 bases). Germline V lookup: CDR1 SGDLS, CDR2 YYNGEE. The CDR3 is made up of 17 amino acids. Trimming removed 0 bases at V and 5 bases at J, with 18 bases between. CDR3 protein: CASSVAMGPVGDNEQFF. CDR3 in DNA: TGTGCCAGCAGCGTAGCCATGGGGCCCGTAGGCGACAATGAGCAGTTCTTC.

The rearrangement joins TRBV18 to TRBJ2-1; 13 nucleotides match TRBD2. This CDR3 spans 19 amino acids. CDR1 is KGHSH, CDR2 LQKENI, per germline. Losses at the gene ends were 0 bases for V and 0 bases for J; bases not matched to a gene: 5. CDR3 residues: CASSPPLAGGLGSYNEQFF. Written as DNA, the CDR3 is TGTGCCAGCTCACCACCACTAGCGGGAGGGCTCGGCTCCTACAATGAGCAGTTCTTC.

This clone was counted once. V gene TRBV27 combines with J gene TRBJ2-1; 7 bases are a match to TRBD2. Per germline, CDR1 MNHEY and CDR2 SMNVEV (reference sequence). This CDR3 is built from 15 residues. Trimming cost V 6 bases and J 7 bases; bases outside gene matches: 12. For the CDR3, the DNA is TGTGCCAGCAGCAGAGGACTAGGCGGTATAAATGAGCAGTTCTTC. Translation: CASSRGLGGINEQFF.

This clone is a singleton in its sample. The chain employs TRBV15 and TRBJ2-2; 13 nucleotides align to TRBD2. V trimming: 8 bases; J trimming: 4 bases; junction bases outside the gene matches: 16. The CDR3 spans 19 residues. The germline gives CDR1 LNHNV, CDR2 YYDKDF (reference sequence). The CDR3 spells CATGSPGLAGRYGTGELFF. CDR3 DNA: TGTGCCACCGGCTCACCGGGACTAGCGGGAAGATACGGCACCGGGGAGCTGTTTTTT.

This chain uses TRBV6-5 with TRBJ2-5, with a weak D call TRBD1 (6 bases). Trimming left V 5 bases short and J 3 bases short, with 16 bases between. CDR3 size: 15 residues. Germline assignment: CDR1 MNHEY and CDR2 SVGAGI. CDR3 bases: TGTGCCAGCAGTCCCACAGGGTCCCAAAAAGAGACCCAGTACTTC. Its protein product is CASSPTGSQKETQYF.

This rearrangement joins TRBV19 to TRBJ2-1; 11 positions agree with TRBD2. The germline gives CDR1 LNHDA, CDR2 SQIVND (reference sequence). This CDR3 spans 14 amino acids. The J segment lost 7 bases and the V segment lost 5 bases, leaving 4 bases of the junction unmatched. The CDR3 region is CASSRLAGGNEQFF. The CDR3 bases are TGTGCCAGTAGTCGGCTAGCGGGGGGAAATGAGCAGTTCTTC.

The CDR3 coding sequence is TGTGCCAGCAGTTGGGACAGGGGATACGAGCAGTACTTC. Encoded protein: CASSWDRGYEQYF. The chain joins TRBV2 to TRBJ2-7; 10 bases are shared with TRBD1. Per the germline V gene, CDR1 is SNHLY and CDR2 is FYNNEI. CDR3 size: 13 residues. Trimming at V came to 5 bases and at J to 4 bases, leaving 2 bases not matched to a gene.

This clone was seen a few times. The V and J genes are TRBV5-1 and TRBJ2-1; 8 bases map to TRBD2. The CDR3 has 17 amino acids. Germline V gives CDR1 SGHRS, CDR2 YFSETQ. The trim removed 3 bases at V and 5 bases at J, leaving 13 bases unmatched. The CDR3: CASSSPGGLELNNEQFF. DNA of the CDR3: TGCGCCAGCAGCTCCCCTGGGGGACTAGAGCTAAACAATGAGCAGTTCTTC.

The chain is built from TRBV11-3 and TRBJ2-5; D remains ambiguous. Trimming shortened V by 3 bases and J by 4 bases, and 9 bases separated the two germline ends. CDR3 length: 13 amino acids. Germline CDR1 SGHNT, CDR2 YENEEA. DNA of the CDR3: TGTGCCAGCAGCTTTAATATCAGAGAGACCCAGTACTTC. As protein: CASSFNIRETQYF. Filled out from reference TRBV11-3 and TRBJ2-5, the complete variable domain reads EAGVVQSPRYKIIEKKQPVAFWCNPISGHNTLYWYLQNLGQGPELLIRYENEEAVDDSQLPKDRFSAERLKGVDSTLKIQPAELGDSAVYLCASSFNIRETQYFGPGTRLLVL.